The 8 T cell receptor beta chains in this list originate from one sample, sequenced in a study of T cells after posttransplantation cyclophosphamide. Sequencing was performed with immunoSEQ multiplex PCR; in TCRdb, only in-frame clones are kept and a portion is missing. The sample carries more than 450 clones, roughly nine tenths recorded once. Sequencing was carried out using CD4+ T cells sorted from bone marrow. The receptors originated from a man aged 45-65 years.

Only one count was recorded for this clone. This chain links TRBV10-3 with TRBJ2-1; 9 bases are a match to TRBD2. CDR3 size: 16 residues. The junction had 8 bases not matched to a gene; V was cut back by 2 bases and J by 6 bases. CDR1 ENHRY and CDR2 SYGVKD come from the germline V gene. Here the CDR3 DNA reads TGTGCCATCAGTGAGCTGACTAGCGGACCCCGCAATGAGCAGTTCTTC. Residues: CAISELTSGPRNEQFF.

This clone was found once. An end of the junction does not agree with germline; a read error may underlie this. This CDR3 reads CASNLGTGKSEQYF. The DNA for the CDR3 is TGCGCCAGCAACTTGGGGACAGGGAAATCCGAGCAGTACTTC. The chain is built from TRBV5-1 and TRBJ2-7; 9 positions match TRBD1. The germline CDR1 and CDR2 sequences are SGHRS and YFSETQ. The CDR3 totals 14 residues.

The chain couples TRBV5-6 to TRBJ2-6, with D possibly TRBD2 on 6 matching bases. The V end lost 8 bases, the J end lost 0 bases, and 15 bases lay between the germline ends. The CDR3 totals 16 residues. The V gene's germline CDR1 is SGHDT and CDR2 YYEEEE. The CDR3 sequence is CASRGSVLSGANVLTF. The CDR3 DNA follows: TGTGCCAGTCGGGGGTCCGTCCTCTCTGGGGCCAACGTCCTGACTTTC.

Comments on this clone: The junction differs from germline at one of its ends, possibly a read error. The chain joins TRBV11-3 to TRBJ2-3; maybe TRBD2 (6 bases). This CDR3 contains 14 residues. From germline, CDR1 is SGHNT and CDR2 YENEEA. CDR3 nucleotides: TGTGCCACCAGCCGGCCGGGAGCAGAGGTTACGCAGTATTTT. Protein sequence: CATSRPGAEVTQYF. The full variable domain, in which reference TRBV11-3 and TRBJ2-3 provide the parts outside the CDR3, is EAGVVQSPRYKIIEKKQPVAFWCNPISGHNTLYWYLQNLGQGPELLIRYENEEAVDDSQLPKDRFSAERLKGVDSTLKIQPAELGDSAVYLCATSRPGAEVTQYFGPGTRLTVL.

V gene TRBV18 combines with J gene TRBJ2-1, with TRBD1 matching 9 bases. With V trimmed by 2 bases and J by 0 bases, 14 bases remained unmatched. From germline, CDR1 is KGHSH and CDR2 LQKENI. This CDR3 has 20 residues. The CDR3 DNA is TGTGCCAGCTCACCAAGAGGGACAGGGAAGGGGGAAAGCTCCTACAATGAGCAGTTCTTC. It yields the protein CASSPRGTGKGESSYNEQFF.

CDR3 bases: TGTGCCAGTACCAGATCCCCGCAGGGGAGCAATCAGCCCCAGCATTTT. Amino acid sequence: CASTRSPQGSNQPQHF. V and J are TRBV19 and TRBJ1-5, with D perhaps matching TRBD1 (6 bases). The ends were cut back, 7 bases at V and 1 base at J, with 17 bases in the middle. The length of the CDR3 is 16 residues. Germline V gene data show CDR1 as LNHDA and CDR2 as SQIVND (reference sequence).

This chain joins TRBV7-8 and TRBJ1-1; 9 bases fit TRBD1. CDR1 and CDR2 (germline): SGHVS, FQNEAQ. The V segment lost 5 bases and the J segment 4 bases; nucleotides outside the gene matches: 14. The CDR3 runs to 17 residues. CDR3 in amino acids: CASSPLQTGGGGTEAFF. In DNA form, the CDR3 reads TGTGCCAGCAGCCCCCTTCAGACAGGGGGAGGCGGCACTGAAGCTTTCTTT.

This chain uses TRBV2 with TRBJ1-2; TRBD1 agrees at 10 bases. This CDR3 has 12 residues. Germline CDR1 SNHLY, CDR2 FYNNEI. J was trimmed by 8 bases and V by 7 bases; bases with no gene match: 4. The DNA for the CDR3 is TGTGCCAGCACCGGGACAGGGGAAGGCTACACCTTC. It yields the protein CASTGTGEGYTF.